These 7 T cell receptor beta chains were all obtained from the same sample, sequenced in a study of regulatory T cells in long-lasting Graves disease. Time point of the sample: persistent/refractory GD, antithyroid drugs over 5 years with positive TRAb. Construction of the TCR library relied on RNA isolated from PBMCs. With iRepertoire HTBI primers and Arm-PCR of CDR3 regions, TCR beta libraries were built. TCRdb reprocessed the multiplex PCR reads via MiXCR and lists one record per CDR3 protein. The repertoire holds hundreds of thousands of distinct CDR3 sequences, 30% seen once, with around 40% in the top ten. The sequencing here drew on peripheral blood mononuclear cells (PBMCs), taken when the disease was refractory, from a patient treated with antithyroid drugs. These receptor sequences come from a female donor with Graves disease.

This clonotype appeared many times. The chain is built from TRBV11-1 and TRBJ1-1, with D hard to call. Germline lookup yields CDR1 SGHAT and CDR2 FQDESV (reference sequence). V dropped 5 bases and J dropped 4 bases, with 11 bases sitting between them. The CDR3 spans 13 residues. The CDR3 DNA reads TGTGCCAGCAGCCCAAAGATCCGCACTGAAGCTTTCTTT. Residues: CASSPKIRTEAFF. The full variable domain, rest sourced from reference TRBV11-1 and TRBJ1-1, is EAEVAQSPRYKITEKSQAVAFWCDPISGHATLYWYRQILGQGPELLVQFQDESVVDDSQLPKDRFSAERLKGVDSTLKIQPAELGDSAMYLCASSPKIRTEAFFGQGTRLTVV.

The chain carries TRBV10-3 and TRBJ1-1; no firm D call. CDR1 ENHRY and CDR2 SYGVKD come from the germline V gene. The V end was cut by 8 bases, the J end by 1 base, with 11 bases between. The CDR3 sequence is 13 residues long. The CDR3 DNA sequence: TGTGCCATCGTAGGGTCCCGGAACACTGAAGCTTTCTTT. Translated: CAIVGSRNTEAFF.

The chain is built from TRBV12-3 or TRBV12-4 and TRBJ2-2, with D perhaps TRBD2 (6 bases). The V end was cut by 5 bases, the J end by 7 bases, with 23 bases between. The CDR3 covers 17 residues. The CDR3 bases are TGTGCCAGCAGTCCACGTTGGGGGAGGACCATGGTCGGGGAGCTGTTTTTT. Translation gives CASSPRWGRTMVGELFF.

The chain joins TRBV29-1 to TRBJ2-7, with 8 nucleotides matching TRBD1. Trimming took 7 bases from V and 2 from J; bases not matched to a gene: 13. CDR1 SQVTM and CDR2 ANQGSEA come from the germline V gene. CDR3 length: 15 amino acids. The CDR3 DNA follows: TGCAGCGCCGCGGGCTCGGACAGGGTGCCCTACGAGCAGTACTTC. This gives the protein CSAAGSDRVPYEQYF.

The rearrangement joins TRBV29-1 to TRBJ2-7; TRBD2 aligns across 9 bases. Germline assignment: CDR1 SQVTM and CDR2 ANQGSEA. CDR3 length: 13 residues. V gave up 6 bases and J gave up 2 bases; unmatched junction bases: 5. CDR3: CSVRLAETYEQYF. In DNA, the CDR3 is TGCAGCGTAAGACTAGCGGAAACCTACGAGCAGTACTTC.

The CDR3 sequence is CSRLSTGAATEAFF. The CDR3 DNA follows: TGCAGCAGACTCTCGACAGGGGCGGCGACTGAAGCTTTCTTT. This chain joins TRBV29-1 and TRBJ1-1, with 8 bases fitting TRBD1. The ends lost 8 bases at V and 5 bases at J; junction bases unmatched: 13. There are 14 residues in the CDR3. In germline, CDR1 is SQVTM, CDR2 ANQGSEA.

The V and J genes are TRBV11-2 and TRBJ2-7, with a possible D match to TRBD1 (5 bases). The CDR3 is 15 residues long. V shed 2 bases and J shed 6 bases, with 17 bases lying between them. The germline CDR1 and CDR2 sequences are SGHAT and FQNNGV. CDR3 protein: CASSLSLSGHGEQYF. DNA for the CDR3: TGTGCCAGCAGCTTAAGTTTATCAGGGCATGGCGAGCAGTACTTC.